The rows below give T cell receptor beta chains drawn from one sample of a study of shared clonotypes between healthy human individuals. Assay used: immunoSEQ multiplex PCR; TCRdb lists only in-frame clones, some missing. The data show about 960,000 clones, less than 85% seen once. Sequencing was done on a sample of memory CD4+ T cells sorted from blood. Receptors originate from a man between 18 and 35 years old in good health. Both conserved end residues are part of each CDR3. D genes are given only for firm matches. The size entry is marked missing in some rows and otherwise reads once, few, many or a size class.

j_call | clone_size | v_call | d_call | cdr3_nt | cdr3_aa
TRBJ2-2 | NA | TRBV6-6 | NA | TGTGCCAGCAGATCCCCGAGGTCGAACACCGGGGAGCTGTTTTTT | CASRSPRSNTGELFF
TRBJ2-2 | NA | TRBV9 | NA | TGTGCCAGCAGCGTAGTAGGGACCGGGGAGCTGTTTTTT | CASSVVGTGELFF
TRBJ2-5 | NA | TRBV11-2 | NA | TGTGCCAGCAGCTTAATGCTTACCAGCGATTGGGAGACCCAGTACTTC | CASSLMLTSDWETQYF
TRBJ2-5 | NA | TRBV1 | NA | TGCACCAGCAGCCCAATCCACGGTCTACCCTATCCAAGGGCCCAGTACTTC | CTSSPIHGLPYPRAQYF
TRBJ2-2 | NA | TRBV5-1 | NA | TGCGCCAGCAGCTTGGCTGGAGGTTCGAACACCGGGGAGCTGTTTTTT | CASSLAGGSNTGELFF
TRBJ2-2 | NA | TRBV2 | NA | TGTGCCATCCCAAGGCCCAGCTCTGCCGGGCTTTGGACCGGGGAGCTGTTTTTT | CAIPRPSSAGLWTGELFF
TRBJ2-7 | many | TRBV5-1 | NA | TGCGCCAGCAGCTCTGGACTCACCTACGAGCAGTACTTC | CASSSGLTYEQYF
TRBJ2-1 | NA | TRBV27 | NA | TGTGCCAGCAGTTTTGGGGGCTACAATGAGCAGTTCTTC | CASSFGGYNEQFF
TRBJ1-2 | few | TRBV10-3 | TRBD1 | TGTGCCATCAGTGCCGGACAGGGGGTAGGTGGCTACACCTTC | CAISAGQGVGGYTF
TRBJ1-1 | NA | TRBV7-9 | TRBD1 | TGTGCCAGCAGCTGGGGGACAGGGGACCTTGAAGCTTTCTTT | CASSWGTGDLEAFF
TRBJ1-1 | NA | TRBV6-6 | NA | TGTGCCAGCAGTTATAGTGGGGAAACTGAAGCTTTCTTT | CASSYSGETEAFF
TRBJ2-2 | NA | TRBV28 | NA | TGTGCCAGCAGTCAAGCGGCGGGGGAGCTGTTTTTT | CASSQAAGELFF
TRBJ1-4 | NA | TRBV2 | NA | TGTGCCAGCAGTGAATGGACCAATGAAAAACTGTTTTTT | CASSEWTNEKLFF
TRBJ1-1 | NA | TRBV9 | NA | TGTGCCAGCAGCGTAGGCGGGACCACCCGAGAGGCTTTCTTT | CASSVGGTTREAFF
TRBJ2-3 | NA | TRBV19 | TRBD2 | TGTGCCAGTAGTAGGCGTCTAGGGACTAGCGTCGGAGATACGCAGTATTTT | CASSRRLGTSVGDTQYF
TRBJ2-7 | once | TRBV5-1 | TRBD1 | TGCGCCAGCAGCGCCCGACAGGGGGCTTACTCCTACGAGCAGTACTTC | CASSARQGAYSYEQYF
TRBJ2-1 | NA | TRBV5-1 | NA | TGCGCCAGCAGCTTGGAGATAGACGACCCGCGGGGGCAGTTCTTC | CASSLEIDDPRGQFF
TRBJ2-3 | NA | TRBV18 | NA | TGTGCCAGCTCTAAAGGGGGGACGAATACGCAGTATTTT | CASSKGGTNTQYF
TRBJ2-3 | NA | TRBV29-1 | NA | TGCAGCGCGCAGGGAAATTCCGAAGATACGCAGTATTTT | CSAQGNSEDTQYF
TRBJ2-2 | NA | TRBV10-3 | TRBD1 | TGTGCCGCGCTGGACAGGGGCAACACCGGGGAGCTGTTTTTT | CAALDRGNTGELFF
TRBJ2-1 | NA | TRBV10-3 | NA | TGTGCCATCAGTGAGTCGCAGGGGCGGAATGAGCAGTTCTTC | CAISESQGRNEQFF
TRBJ2-7 | NA | TRBV7-2 | NA | TGTGCCAGCAGCTTTGGATCCGAGCAGTACTTC | CASSFGSEQYF
TRBJ1-6 | NA | TRBV6-1 | TRBD1 | TGTGCCAGCAGGACAGCCGGGACAGATAATTCACCCCTCCACTTT | CASRTAGTDNSPLHF
TRBJ1-2 | once | TRBV2 | NA | TGTACCAGCAGTGAATCGGTTCGGGTGGAGATCTATGGCTACACCTTC | CTSSESVRVEIYGYTF
TRBJ1-2 | NA | TRBV30 | NA | TGTGCCTGGAGTGTGGGCCCGGGGATAGGTGGCTACACCTTC | CAWSVGPGIGGYTF
TRBJ1-5 | NA | TRBV7-2 | NA | TGTGCCAGCAGCAATTCCTGGGGTCAGCCCCAGCATTTT | CASSNSWGQPQHF
TRBJ1-4 | NA | TRBV18 | NA | TGTGCCAGCTCACCCGTGGGGGCTGGGAATGAAAAACTGTTTTTT | CASSPVGAGNEKLFF
TRBJ2-2 | NA | TRBV19 | NA | TGTGCCAGTAGGTGGAACCCCGGGGACACCGGGGAGCTGTTTTTT | CASRWNPGDTGELFF
TRBJ1-1 | NA | TRBV11-2 | NA | TGTGCCAGCAGCTTAGACGGGGTCACCTATGCTGAAGCTTTCTTT | CASSLDGVTYAEAFF
TRBJ1-2 | NA | TRBV19 | TRBD1 | TGTGCCAGTAGTGGCGTTGAGGCAGGGGGGGCCGGCTACACCTTC | CASSGVEAGGAGYTF
TRBJ2-3 | few | TRBV5-8 | NA | TGTGCCAGCAGCTTGCGGGTAATTAGCACAGATACGCAGTATTTT | CASSLRVISTDTQYF
TRBJ1-5 | NA | TRBV4-1 | NA | TGCGCCAGCAGCCAAGACGGGAATCAGCCCCAGCATTTT | CASSQDGNQPQHF
TRBJ1-1 | few | TRBV6-1 | NA | TGTGCCAGCAGTGAAAGGCAGGGGATCTCCCTGAGAACTGAAGCTTTCTTT | CASSERQGISLRTEAFF
TRBJ2-2 | once | TRBV7-6 | NA | TGTGCCAGCAGCTTAAATCCGGGGGTCAACACCGGGGAGCTGTTTTTT | CASSLNPGVNTGELFF
TRBJ2-7 | NA | TRBV11-2 | NA | TGTGCCAGCAGCTTAGGTGAGCTACCCTACGAGCAGTACTTC | CASSLGELPYEQYF
TRBJ2-1 | NA | TRBV10-1 | NA | TGCGCCAGCAGAATACGGGACTTTCAGATACGCTCCTACAATGAGCAGTTCTTC | CASRIRDFQIRSYNEQFF
TRBJ2-1 | NA | TRBV20-1 | TRBD2 | TGCAGTGCTTCAAGCGGGGGGAAGTTCTTC | CSASSGGKFF
TRBJ2-7 | NA | TRBV10-3 | TRBD1 | TGTGCCATCAGGGGACAGGTTGAAGAGCAGTACTTC | CAIRGQVEEQYF
TRBJ1-6 | NA | TRBV14 | NA | TGTGCCAGCAGCCAAGATCGATACAGCTCCTATAATTCACCCCTCCACTTT | CASSQDRYSSYNSPLHF
TRBJ2-3 | NA | TRBV5-1 | NA | TGCGCCAGCAGCTTCGGAGGGGAAGATACGCAGTATTTT | CASSFGGEDTQYF
TRBJ1-5 | NA | TRBV10-3 | NA | TGTGCCACTGAACAGGGCGGTAGCAATCAGCCCCAGCATTTT | CATEQGGSNQPQHF
TRBJ2-3 | NA | TRBV11-2 | NA | TGTGCCAGCAGCTTTGGGGAAGATACGCAGTATTTT | CASSFGEDTQYF